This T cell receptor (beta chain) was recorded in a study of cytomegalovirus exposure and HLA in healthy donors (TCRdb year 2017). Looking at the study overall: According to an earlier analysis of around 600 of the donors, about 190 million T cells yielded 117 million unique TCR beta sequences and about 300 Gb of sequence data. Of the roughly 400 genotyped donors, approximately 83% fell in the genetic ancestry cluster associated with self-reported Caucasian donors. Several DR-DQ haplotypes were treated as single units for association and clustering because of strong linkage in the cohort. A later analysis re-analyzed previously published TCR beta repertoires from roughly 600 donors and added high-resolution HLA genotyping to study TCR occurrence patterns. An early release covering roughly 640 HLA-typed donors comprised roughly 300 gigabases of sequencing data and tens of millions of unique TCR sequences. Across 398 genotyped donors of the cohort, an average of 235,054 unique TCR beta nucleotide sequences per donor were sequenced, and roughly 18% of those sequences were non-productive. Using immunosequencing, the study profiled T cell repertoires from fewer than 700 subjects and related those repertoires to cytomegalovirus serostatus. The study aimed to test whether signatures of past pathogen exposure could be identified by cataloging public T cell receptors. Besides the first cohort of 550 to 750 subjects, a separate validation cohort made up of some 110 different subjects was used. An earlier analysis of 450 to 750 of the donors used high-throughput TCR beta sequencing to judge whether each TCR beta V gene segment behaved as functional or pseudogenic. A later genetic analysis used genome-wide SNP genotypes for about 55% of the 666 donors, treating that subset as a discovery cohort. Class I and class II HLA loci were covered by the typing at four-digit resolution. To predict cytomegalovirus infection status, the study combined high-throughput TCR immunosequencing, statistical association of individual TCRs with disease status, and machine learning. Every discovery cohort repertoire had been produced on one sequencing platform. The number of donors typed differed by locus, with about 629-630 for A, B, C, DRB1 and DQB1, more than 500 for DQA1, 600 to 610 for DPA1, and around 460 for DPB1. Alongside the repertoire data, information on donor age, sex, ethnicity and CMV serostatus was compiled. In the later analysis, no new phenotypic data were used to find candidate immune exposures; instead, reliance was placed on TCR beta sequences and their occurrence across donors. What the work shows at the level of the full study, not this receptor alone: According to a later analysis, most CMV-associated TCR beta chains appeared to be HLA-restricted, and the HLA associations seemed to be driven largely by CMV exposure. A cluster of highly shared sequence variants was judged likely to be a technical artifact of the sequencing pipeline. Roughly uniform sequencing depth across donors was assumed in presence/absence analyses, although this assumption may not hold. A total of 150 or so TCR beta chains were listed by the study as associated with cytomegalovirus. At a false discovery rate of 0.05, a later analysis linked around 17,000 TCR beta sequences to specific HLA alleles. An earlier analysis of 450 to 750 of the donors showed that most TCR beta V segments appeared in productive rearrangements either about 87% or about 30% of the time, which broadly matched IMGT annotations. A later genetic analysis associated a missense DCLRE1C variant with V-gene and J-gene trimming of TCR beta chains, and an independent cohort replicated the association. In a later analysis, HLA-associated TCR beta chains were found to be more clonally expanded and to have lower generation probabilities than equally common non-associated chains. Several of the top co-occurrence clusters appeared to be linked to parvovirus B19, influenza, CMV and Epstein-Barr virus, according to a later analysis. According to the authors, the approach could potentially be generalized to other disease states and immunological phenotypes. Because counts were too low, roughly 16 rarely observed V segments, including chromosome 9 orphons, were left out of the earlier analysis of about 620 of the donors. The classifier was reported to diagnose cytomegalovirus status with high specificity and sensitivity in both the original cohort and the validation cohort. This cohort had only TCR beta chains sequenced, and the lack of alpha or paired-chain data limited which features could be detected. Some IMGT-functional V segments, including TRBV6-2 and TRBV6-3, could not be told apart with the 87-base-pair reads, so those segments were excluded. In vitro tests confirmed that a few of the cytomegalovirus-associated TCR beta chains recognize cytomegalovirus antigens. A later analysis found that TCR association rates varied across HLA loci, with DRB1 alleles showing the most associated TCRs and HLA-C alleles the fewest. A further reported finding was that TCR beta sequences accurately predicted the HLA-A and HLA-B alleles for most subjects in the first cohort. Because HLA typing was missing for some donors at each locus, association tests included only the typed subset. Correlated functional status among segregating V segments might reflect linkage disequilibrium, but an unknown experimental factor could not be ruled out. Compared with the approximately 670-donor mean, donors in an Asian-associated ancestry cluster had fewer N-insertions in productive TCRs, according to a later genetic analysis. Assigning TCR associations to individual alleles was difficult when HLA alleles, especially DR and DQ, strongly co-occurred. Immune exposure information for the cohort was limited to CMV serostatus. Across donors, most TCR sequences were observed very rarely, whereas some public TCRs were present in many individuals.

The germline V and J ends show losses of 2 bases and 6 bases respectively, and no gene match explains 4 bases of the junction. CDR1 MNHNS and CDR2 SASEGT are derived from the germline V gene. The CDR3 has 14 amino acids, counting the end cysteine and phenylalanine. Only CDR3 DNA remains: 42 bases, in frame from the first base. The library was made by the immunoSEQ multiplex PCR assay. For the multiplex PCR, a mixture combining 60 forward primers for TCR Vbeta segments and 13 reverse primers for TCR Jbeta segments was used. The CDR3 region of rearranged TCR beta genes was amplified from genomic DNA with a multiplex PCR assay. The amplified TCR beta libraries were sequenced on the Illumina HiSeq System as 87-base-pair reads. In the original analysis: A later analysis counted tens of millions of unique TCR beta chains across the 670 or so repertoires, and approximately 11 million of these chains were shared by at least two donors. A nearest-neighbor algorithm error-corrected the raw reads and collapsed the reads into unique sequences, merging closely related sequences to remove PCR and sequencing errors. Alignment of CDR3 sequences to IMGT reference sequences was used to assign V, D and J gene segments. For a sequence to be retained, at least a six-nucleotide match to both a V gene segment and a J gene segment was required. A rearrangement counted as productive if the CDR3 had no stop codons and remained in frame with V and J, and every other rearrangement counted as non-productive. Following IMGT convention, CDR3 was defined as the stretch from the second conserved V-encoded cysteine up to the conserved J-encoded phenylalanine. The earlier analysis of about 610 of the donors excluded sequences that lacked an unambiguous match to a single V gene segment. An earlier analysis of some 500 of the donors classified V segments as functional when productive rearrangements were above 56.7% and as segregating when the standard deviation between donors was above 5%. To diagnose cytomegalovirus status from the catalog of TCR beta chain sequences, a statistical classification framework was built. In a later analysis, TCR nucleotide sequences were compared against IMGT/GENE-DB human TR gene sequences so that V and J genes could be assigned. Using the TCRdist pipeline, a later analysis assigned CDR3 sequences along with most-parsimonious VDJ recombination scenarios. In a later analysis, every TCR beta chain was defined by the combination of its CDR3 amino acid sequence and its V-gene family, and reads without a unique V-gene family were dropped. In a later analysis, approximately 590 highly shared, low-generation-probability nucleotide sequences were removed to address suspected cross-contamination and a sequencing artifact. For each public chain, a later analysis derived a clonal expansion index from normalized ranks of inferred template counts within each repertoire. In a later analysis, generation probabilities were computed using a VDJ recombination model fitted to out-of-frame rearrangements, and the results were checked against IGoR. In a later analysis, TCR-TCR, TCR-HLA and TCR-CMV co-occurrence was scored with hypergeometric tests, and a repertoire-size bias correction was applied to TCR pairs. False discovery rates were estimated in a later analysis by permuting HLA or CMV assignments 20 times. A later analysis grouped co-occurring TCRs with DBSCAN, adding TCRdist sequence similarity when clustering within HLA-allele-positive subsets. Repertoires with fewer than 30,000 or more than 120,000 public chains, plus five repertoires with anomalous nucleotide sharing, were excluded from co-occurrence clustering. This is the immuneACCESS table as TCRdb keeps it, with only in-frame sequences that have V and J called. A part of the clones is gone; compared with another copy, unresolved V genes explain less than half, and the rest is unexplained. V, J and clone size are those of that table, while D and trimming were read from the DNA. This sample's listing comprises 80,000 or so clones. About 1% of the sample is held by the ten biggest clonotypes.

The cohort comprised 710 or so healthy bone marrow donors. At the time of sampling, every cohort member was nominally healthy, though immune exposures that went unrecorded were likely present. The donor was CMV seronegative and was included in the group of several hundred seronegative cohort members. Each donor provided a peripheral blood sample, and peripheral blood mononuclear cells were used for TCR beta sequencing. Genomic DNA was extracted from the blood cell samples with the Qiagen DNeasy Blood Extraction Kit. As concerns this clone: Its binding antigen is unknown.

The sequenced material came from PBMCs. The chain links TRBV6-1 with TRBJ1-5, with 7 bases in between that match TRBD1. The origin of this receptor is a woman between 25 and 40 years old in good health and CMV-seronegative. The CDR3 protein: CASSELGGGQPQHF. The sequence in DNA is TGTGCCAGCAGTGAACTAGGGGGCGGTCAGCCCCAGCATTTT.